This TCR beta chain originates from a study of blood T cell repertoires in COVID-19. Study information: Samples came from the United States, Italy and Spain, spanning acute and convalescent COVID-19. Sources were T cells, B-cell-depleted T cells, or PBMCs; the material itself was cDNA or gDNA.

The V gene lost 4 bases and the J gene lost 4 bases, with 17 bases spanning the gap. The CDR3 consists of 15 residues. The germline V gene has CDR1 MNHNY and CDR2 SVGAGI (reference sequence). In the original workflow: Amplification with reference gene primers provided the estimates of nucleated cell counts. The assay was immunoSEQ multiplex PCR, and TCRdb's table has in-frame clones only and misses some. V and J calls and clone size are copied from that table; D and trimming were computed from the DNA. Found here are about 55,000 clones, 82% of them singletons; the top ten hold around 14%. Sequencing input: peripheral blood. The TCR originated in a human donor in a cohort sampled during active COVID-19. This chain uses TRBV6-6 with TRBJ2-7, with D tentatively TRBD2 (5 bases). The CDR3 nucleotides are TGTGCCAGCAGTTCCGGAGACGGAGGAGATTACGAGCAGTACTTC. It encodes CASSSGDGGDYEQYF.